This T cell receptor (beta chain) was sequenced in a study of T cells in localized non-small cell lung cancer. Assay used: immunoSEQ multiplex PCR; TCRdb lists only in-frame clones, some missing. The table records 30,000 to 40,000 clones, 70% to 90% of them present only once. About this clone itself: Its matching antigen is unknown.

Study observations and caveats: Across samples, adjacent lung featured a median roughly 50 of the top 100 tumor clones. Analysis by sequencing included only one tumor region, so heterogeneity remains possible. Uninvolved adjacent lung showed the highest T cell clonality, exceeding tumor.

Germline CDR1 is WNHNN and CDR2 is SYGVQD (reference sequence). V was pared by 6 bases and J by 0 bases, with 10 bases between. This CDR3 is built from 14 residues. The sample was peripheral blood, taken before any cancer treatment. This clonotype originated in a man between 40 and 75 years old with stage I lung adenocarcinoma. The rearrangement joins TRBV10-1 to TRBJ2-3; the D is unclear. The CDR3 protein is CASRLNQSTDTQYF. DNA of the CDR3: TGCGCCAGCAGACTAAACCAAAGCACAGATACGCAGTATTTT.